The present entry profiles one T cell receptor (beta chain) with its context. Germline loops: CDR1 SNHLY, CDR2 FYNNEI. Losses at the gene ends were 7 bases for V and 9 bases for J; bases not matched to a gene: 11. The CDR3 is made up of 13 amino acids. The sample originates from a study of blood T cell repertoires in COVID-19. Across the study: Spain, Italy and the United States supplied samples that represented acute and convalescent COVID-19. T cells, B-cell-depleted T cells, or PBMCs supplied cDNA or gDNA.

As handled by the study authors: Reference gene primers were amplified, and this amplification served to estimate nucleated cell counts. Clones were sequenced by immunoSEQ multiplex PCR, and TCRdb holds only the in-frame ones, with some missing. Clone size and the V and J calls come from that table; the DNA yielded D and trimming. The sample carries around 260,000 clones, about 88% recorded once. Material: peripheral blood. The chain is built from TRBV2 and TRBJ2-7; 8 nucleotides align to TRBD2. The clonotype comes from a man aged 55 to 69 who had recovered from COVID-19. The CDR3 nucleotides read TGTGCCAGCACCGACGGGGCGGGGGGTTGGCAGTACTTC. It yields the protein CASTDGAGGWQYF.